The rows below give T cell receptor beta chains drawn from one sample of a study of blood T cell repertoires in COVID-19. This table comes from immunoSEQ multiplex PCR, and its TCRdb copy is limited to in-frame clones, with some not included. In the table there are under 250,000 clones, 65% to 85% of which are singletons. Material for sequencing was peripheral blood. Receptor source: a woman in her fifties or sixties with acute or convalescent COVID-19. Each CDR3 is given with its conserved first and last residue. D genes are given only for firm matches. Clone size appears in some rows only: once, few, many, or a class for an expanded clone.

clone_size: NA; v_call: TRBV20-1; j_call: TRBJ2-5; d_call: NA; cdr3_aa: CSASGGGAFETQYF; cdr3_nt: TGCAGTGCTAGTGGAGGGGGGGCCTTTGAGACCCAGTACTTC
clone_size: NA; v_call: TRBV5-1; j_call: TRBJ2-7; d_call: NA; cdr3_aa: CASSWDKAYEQYF; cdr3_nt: TGCGCCAGCAGCTGGGACAAGGCCTACGAGCAGTACTTC
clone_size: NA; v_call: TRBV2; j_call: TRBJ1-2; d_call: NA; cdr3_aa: CASSGSGINGYTF; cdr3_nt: TGTGCCAGCAGTGGATCGGGAATTAACGGCTACACCTTC
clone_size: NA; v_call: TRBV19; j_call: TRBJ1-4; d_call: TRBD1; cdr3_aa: CASSPVGQGHEKLFF; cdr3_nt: TGTGCCAGTAGTCCTGTGGGACAGGGTCATGAAAAACTGTTTTTT
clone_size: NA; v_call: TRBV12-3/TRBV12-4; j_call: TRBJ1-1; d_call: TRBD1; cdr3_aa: CASSPGTGREAFF; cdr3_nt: TGTGCCAGCAGCCCAGGGACAGGGAGAGAAGCTTTCTTT
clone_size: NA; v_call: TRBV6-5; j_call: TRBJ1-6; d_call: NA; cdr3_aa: CASRQGQGSPLHF; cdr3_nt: TGTGCCAGCCGGCAGGGTCAGGGTTCACCCCTCCACTTT
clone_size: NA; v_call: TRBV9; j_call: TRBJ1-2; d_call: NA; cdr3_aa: CASSAPSQGLPIYGYTF; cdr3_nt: TGTGCCAGCAGCGCCCCTTCCCAGGGACTCCCAATCTATGGCTACACCTTC
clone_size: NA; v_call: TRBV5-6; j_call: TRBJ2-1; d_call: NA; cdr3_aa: CASRAILSNEQFF; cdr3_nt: TGTGCCAGCCGCGCGATACTTTCCAATGAGCAGTTCTTC
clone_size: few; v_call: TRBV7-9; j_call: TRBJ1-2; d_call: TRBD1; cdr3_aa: CASSQGQAYIGYTF; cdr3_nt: TGTGCCAGCAGCCAGGGACAGGCTTATATCGGCTACACCTTC
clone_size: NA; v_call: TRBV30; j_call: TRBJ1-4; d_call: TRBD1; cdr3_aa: CAWSVEDRAAEKLFF; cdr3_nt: TGTGCCTGGAGTGTTGAGGACAGGGCGGCTGAAAAACTGTTTTTT
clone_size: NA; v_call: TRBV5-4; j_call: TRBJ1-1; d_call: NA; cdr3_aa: CASSLSGANTEAFF; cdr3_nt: TGTGCCAGCAGCTTGTCGGGAGCGAACACTGAAGCTTTCTTT
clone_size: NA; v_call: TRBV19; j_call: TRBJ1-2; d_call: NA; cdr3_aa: CASSIGFFPNYGYTF; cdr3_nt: TGTGCCAGTAGTATAGGTTTCTTCCCTAACTATGGCTACACCTTC
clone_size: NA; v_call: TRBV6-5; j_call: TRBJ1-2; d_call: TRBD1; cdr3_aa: CASSLSRGNGYTF; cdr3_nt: TGTGCCAGCAGTTTATCCAGGGGGAATGGCTACACCTTC
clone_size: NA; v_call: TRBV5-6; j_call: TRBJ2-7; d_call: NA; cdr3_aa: CASSISPGRTYEQYF; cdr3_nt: TGTGCCAGCAGCATAAGTCCGGGGAGGACCTACGAGCAGTACTTC
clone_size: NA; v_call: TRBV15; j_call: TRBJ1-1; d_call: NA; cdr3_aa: CATSRDNGATEAFF; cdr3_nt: TGTGCCACCAGCAGAGATAATGGAGCCACTGAAGCTTTCTTT
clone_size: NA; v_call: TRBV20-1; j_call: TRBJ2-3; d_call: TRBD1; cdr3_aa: CSASARTGAADTQYF; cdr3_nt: TGCAGTGCTAGTGCCAGGACAGGCGCCGCAGATACGCAGTATTTT
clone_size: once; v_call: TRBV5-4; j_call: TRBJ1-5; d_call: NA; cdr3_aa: CASSYMRVVSNQPQHF; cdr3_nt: TGTGCCAGCAGCTATATGAGGGTAGTAAGCAATCAGCCCCAGCATTTT
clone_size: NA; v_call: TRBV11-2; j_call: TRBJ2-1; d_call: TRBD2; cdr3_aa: CASSPQTGTSGGGQFF; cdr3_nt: TGTGCCAGCAGCCCCCAAACCGGGACTAGCGGGGGGGGGCAGTTCTTC
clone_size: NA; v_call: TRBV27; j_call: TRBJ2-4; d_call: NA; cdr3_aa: CASSRQRENIQYF; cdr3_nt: TGTGCCAGCAGTCGACAGCGAGAAAACATTCAGTACTTC
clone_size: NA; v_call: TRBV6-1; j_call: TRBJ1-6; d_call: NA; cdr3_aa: CASSDRVGRSSPLHF; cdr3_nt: TGTGCCAGCAGTGACCGGGTGGGGAGGAGTTCACCCCTCCACTTT
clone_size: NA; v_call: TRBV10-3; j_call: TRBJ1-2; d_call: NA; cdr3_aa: CAISENLGGGYGYTF; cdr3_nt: TGTGCCATCAGTGAGAACCTAGGCGGGGGGTATGGCTACACCTTC
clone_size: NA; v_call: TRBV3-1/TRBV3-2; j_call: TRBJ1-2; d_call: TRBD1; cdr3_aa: CASSTQDRGRGYTF; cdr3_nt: TGTGCCAGCAGCACGCAGGACAGGGGGCGAGGCTACACCTTC
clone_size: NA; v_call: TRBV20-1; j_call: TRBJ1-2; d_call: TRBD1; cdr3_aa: CSASRTGSDGYTF; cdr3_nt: TGCAGTGCTAGTAGGACAGGGTCGGATGGCTACACCTTC
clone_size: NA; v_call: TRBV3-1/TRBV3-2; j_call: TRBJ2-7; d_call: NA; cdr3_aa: CASTGALGYEQYF; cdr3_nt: TGTGCCAGCACGGGAGCCCTAGGGTACGAGCAGTACTTC
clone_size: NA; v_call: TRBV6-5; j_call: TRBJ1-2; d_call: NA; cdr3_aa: CASNQIYGYTF; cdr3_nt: TGTGCCAGCAACCAGATCTATGGCTACACCTTC
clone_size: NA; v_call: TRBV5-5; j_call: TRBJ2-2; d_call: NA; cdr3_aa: CASSLWEANTGELFF; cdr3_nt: TGTGCCAGCAGCTTGTGGGAGGCGAACACCGGGGAGCTGTTTTTT
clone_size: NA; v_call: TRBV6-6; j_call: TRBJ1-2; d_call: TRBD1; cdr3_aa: CASSRAADRGGRFYYGYTF; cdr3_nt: TGTGCCAGCAGTCGAGCGGCGGACAGGGGCGGCCGTTTTTACTATGGCTACACCTTC
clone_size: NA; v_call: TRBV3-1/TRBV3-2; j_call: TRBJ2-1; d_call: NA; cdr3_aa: CASSQAQAGNEQFF; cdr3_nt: TGTGCCAGCAGCCAAGCGCAGGCTGGCAATGAGCAGTTCTTC
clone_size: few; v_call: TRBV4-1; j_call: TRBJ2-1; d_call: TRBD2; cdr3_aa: CASSQDEGLAGGPLLNEQFF; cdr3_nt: TGCGCCAGCAGCCAAGACGAAGGACTAGCGGGGGGTCCCTTACTCAATGAGCAGTTCTTC
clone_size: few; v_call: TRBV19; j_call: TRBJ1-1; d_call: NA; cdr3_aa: CASSRTFGDFIKSTEAFF; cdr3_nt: TGTGCCAGTAGTAGGACTTTCGGGGATTTTATCAAGTCCACTGAAGCTTTCTTT
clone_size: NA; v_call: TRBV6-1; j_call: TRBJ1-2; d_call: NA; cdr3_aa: CASSESGRSNYGYTF; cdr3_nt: TGTGCCAGCAGTGAATCAGGCAGATCTAACTATGGCTACACCTTC
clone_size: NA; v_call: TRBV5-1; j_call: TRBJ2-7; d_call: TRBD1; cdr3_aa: CASSSTGLFHEQYF; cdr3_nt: TGCGCCAGCAGCTCGACAGGGTTGTTTCACGAGCAGTACTTC
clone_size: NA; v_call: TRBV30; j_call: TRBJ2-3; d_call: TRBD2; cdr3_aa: CAWSAGLAGGVDTQYF; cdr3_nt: TGTGCCTGGAGTGCCGGACTAGCGGGGGGGGTAGATACGCAGTATTTT
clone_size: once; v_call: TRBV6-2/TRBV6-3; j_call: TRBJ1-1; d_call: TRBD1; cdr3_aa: CASSRPDRGEAEAFF; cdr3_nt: TGTGCCAGCAGCAGACCGGACAGGGGTGAAGCTGAAGCTTTCTTT
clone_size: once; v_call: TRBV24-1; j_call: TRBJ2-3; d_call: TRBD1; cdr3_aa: CATSRGQLNTDTQYF; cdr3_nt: TGTGCCACCAGTCGGGGACAGCTAAACACAGATACGCAGTATTTT
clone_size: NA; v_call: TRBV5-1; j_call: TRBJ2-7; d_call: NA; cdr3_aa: CASSPSGYSYEQYF; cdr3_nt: TGCGCCAGCAGCCCGTCCGGTTACTCCTACGAGCAGTACTTC
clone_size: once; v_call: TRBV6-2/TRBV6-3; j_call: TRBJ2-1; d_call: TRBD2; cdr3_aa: CASSGTSGGSKQFF; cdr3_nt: TGTGCCAGCAGCGGGACTAGCGGGGGGAGTAAGCAGTTCTTC
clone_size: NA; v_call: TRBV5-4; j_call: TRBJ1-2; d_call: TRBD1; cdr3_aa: CASTQGVSNYGYTF; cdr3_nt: TGTGCCAGCACCCAGGGGGTGTCAAACTATGGCTACACCTTC
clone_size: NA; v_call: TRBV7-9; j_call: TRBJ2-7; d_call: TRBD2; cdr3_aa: CASSFSGSSGNYEQYF; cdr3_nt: TGTGCCAGCAGCTTTTCAGGGTCTAGCGGGAATTACGAGCAGTACTTC
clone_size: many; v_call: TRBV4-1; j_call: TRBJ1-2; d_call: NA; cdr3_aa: CASSQDFGETYGYTF; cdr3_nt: TGCGCCAGCAGCCAAGATTTTGGGGAGACCTATGGCTACACCTTC
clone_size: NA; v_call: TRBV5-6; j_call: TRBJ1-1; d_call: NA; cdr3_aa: CASSLVAGPGFTEAFF; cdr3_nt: TGTGCCAGCAGCTTGGTCGCGGGTCCGGGGTTCACTGAAGCTTTCTTT
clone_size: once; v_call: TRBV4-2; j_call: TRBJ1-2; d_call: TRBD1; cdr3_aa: CASSQEIRDRFYGYTF; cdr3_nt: TGTGCCAGCAGCCAAGAGATCCGGGACAGATTTTATGGCTACACCTTC
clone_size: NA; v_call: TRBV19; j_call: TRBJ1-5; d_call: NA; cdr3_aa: CASRAGRRGNQPQHF; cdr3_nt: TGTGCCAGTCGGGCGGGGCGCCGGGGCAATCAGCCCCAGCATTTT
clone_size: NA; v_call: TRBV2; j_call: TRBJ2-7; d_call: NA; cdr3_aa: CASSVLAYGSYEQYF; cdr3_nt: TGTGCCAGCAGTGTGCTTGCGTACGGTTCCTACGAGCAGTACTTC
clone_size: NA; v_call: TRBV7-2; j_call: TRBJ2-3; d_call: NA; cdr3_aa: CASRGQPTDTQYF; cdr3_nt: TGTGCCAGCAGGGGGCAGCCCACAGATACGCAGTATTTT
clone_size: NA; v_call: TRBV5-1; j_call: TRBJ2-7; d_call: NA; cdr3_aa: CASSLGTAPSYEQYF; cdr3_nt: TGCGCCAGCAGCTTGGGGACAGCTCCCTCCTACGAGCAGTACTTC